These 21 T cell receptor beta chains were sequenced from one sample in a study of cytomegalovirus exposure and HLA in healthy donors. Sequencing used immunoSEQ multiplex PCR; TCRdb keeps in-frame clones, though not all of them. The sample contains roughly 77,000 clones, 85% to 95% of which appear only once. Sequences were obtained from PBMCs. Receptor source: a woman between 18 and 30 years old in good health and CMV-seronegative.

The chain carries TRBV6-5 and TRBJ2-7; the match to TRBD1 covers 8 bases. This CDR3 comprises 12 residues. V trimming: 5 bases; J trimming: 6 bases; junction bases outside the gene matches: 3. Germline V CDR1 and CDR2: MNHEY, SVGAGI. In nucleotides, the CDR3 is TGTGCCAGCAGTAGGGGACAGGCCGAGCAGTACTTC. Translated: CASSRGQAEQYF.

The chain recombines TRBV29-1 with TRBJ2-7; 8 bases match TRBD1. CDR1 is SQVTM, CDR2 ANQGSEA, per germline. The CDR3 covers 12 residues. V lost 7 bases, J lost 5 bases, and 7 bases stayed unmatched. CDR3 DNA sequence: TGCAGCGCTCAGGGGGCAATCGACGAGCAGTACTTC. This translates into CSAQGAIDEQYF.

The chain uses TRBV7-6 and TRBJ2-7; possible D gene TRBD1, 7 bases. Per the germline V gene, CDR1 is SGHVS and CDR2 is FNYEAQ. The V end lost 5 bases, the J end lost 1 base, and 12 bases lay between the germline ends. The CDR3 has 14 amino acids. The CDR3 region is CASSLAGQSYEQYF. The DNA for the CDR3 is TGTGCCAGCAGCCTTGCGGGACAGTCCTACGAGCAGTACTTC.

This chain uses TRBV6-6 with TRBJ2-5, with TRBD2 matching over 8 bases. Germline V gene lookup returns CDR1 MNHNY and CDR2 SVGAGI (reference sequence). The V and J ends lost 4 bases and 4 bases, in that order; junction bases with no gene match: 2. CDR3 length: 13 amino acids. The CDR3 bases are TGTGCCAGCAGTTTCAGCGGGGGAGAGACCCAGTACTTC. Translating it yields CASSFSGGETQYF.

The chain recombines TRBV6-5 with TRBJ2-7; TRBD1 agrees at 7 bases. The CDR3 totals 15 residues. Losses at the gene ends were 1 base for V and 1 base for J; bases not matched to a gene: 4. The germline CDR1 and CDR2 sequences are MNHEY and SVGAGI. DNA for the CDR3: TGTGCCAGCAGTTACTTATCGACAGGGTCCTACGAGCAGTACTTC. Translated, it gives CASSYLSTGSYEQYF.

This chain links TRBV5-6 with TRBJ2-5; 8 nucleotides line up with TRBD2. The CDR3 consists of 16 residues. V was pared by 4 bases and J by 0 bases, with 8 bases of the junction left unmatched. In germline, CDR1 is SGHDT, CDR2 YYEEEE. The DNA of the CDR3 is TGTGCCAGCAGCCCGGATAGCGGGAACTACCAAGAGACCCAGTACTTC. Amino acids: CASSPDSGNYQETQYF.

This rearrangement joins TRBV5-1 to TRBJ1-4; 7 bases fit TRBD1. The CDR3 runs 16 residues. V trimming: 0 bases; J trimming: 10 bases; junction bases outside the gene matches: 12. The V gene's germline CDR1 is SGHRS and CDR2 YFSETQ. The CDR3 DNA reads TGCGCCAGCAGCTTGGCCAAAGCCGGGACAGTGGGAAAACTGTTTTTT. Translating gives CASSLAKAGTVGKLFF.

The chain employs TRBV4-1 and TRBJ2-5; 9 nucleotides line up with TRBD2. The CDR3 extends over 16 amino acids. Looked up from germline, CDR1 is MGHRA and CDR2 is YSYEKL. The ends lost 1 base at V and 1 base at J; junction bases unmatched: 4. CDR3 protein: CASSQGPAGGQETQYF. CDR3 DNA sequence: TGCGCCAGCAGCCAAGGGCCAGCGGGGGGCCAAGAGACCCAGTACTTC.

Written as DNA, the CDR3 is TGTGCCAGCAGGGCGGACAGGGATCCCTCCTACGAGCAGTACTTC. Encoded protein: CASRADRDPSYEQYF. The V and J genes are TRBV2 and TRBJ2-7; 8 bases agree with TRBD1. V gave up 6 bases and J gave up 0 bases; unmatched junction bases: 7. Germline V gene lookup returns CDR1 SNHLY and CDR2 FYNNEI. The CDR3 covers 15 residues.

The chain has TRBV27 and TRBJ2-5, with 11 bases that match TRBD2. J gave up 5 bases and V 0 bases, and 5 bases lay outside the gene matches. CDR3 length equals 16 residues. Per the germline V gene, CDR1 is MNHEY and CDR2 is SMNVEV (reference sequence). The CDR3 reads CASSLSVAGGLETQYF. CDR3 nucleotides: TGTGCCAGCAGTTTATCGGTAGCGGGAGGGCTGGAGACCCAGTACTTC.

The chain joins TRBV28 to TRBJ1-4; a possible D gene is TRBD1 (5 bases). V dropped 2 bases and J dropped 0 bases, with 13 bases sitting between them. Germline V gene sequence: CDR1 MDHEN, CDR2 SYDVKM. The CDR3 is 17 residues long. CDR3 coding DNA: TGTGCCAGCAGTTTACGCGGGGGTATTGCAACTAATGAAAAACTGTTTTTT. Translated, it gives CASSLRGGIATNEKLFF.

CDR3 in DNA: TGTGCCAGCAGCACCACCGGGACAGGGGGCTACGAGCAGTACTTC. Its protein is CASSTTGTGGYEQYF. The chain has TRBV28 and TRBJ2-7; 11 nucleotides match TRBD1. The CDR3 is made up of 15 amino acids. Germline CDR1 is MDHEN and CDR2 is SYDVKM. The V gene end was trimmed by 6 bases and the J gene end by 3 bases; junction bases not matched to a gene: 7.

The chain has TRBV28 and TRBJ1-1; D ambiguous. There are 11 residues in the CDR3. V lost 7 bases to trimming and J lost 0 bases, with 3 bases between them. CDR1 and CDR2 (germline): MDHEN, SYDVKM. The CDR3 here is CASTMNTEAFF. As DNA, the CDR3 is TGTGCCAGCACCATGAACACTGAAGCTTTCTTT.

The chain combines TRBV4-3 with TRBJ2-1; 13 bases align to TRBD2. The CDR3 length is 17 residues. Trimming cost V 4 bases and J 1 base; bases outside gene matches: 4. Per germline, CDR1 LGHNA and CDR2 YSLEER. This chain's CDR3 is CASSRTSGSRSYNEQFF. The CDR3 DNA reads TGCGCCAGCAGCCGGACTAGCGGGAGTAGGTCCTACAATGAGCAGTTCTTC.

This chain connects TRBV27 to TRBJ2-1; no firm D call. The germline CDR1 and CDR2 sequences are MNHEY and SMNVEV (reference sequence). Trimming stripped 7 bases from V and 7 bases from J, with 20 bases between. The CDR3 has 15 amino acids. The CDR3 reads CASTFLPRRENEQFF. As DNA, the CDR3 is TGTGCCAGCACCTTCCTACCCCGGAGAGAGAATGAGCAGTTCTTC.

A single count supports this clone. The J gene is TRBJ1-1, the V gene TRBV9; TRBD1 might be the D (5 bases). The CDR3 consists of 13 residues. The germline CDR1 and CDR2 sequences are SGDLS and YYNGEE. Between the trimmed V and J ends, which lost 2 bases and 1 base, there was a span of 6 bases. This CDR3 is CASSVGRNTEAFF. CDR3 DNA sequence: TGTGCCAGCAGCGTGGGGCGGAACACTGAAGCTTTCTTT.

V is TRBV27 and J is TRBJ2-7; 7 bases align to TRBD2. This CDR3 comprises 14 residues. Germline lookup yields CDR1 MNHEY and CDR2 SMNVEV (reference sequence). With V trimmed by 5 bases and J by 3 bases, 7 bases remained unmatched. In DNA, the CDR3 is TGTGCCAGCAGTCCTAGGGCTAGCGGCTACGAGCAGTACTTC. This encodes CASSPRASGYEQYF.

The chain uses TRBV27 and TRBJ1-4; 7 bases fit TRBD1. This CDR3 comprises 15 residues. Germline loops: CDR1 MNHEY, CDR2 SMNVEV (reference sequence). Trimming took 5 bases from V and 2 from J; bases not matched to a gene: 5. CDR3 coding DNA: TGTGCCAGCAGTCACCGACAGGGTACTAATGAAAAACTGTTTTTT. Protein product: CASSHRQGTNEKLFF.

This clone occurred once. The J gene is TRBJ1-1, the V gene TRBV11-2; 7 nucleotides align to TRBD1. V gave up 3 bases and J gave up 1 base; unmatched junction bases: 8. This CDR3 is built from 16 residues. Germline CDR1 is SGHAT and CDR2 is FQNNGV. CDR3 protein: CASSLRYRGGNTEAFF. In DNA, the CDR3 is TGTGCCAGCAGCTTGAGGTACAGGGGTGGGAACACTGAAGCTTTCTTT.

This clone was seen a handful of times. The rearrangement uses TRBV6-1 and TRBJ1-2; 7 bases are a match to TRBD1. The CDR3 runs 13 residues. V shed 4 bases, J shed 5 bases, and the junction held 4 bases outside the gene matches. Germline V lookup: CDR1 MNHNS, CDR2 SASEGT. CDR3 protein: CASSVDRKYGYTF. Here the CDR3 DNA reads TGTGCCAGCAGTGTGGACAGGAAGTATGGCTACACCTTC.

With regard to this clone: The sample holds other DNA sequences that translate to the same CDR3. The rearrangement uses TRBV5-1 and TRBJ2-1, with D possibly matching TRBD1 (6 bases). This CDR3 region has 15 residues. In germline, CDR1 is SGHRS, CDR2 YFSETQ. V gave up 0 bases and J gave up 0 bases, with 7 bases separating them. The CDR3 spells CASSLGGGSYNEQFF. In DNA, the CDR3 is TGCGCCAGCAGCTTGGGAGGGGGCTCCTACAATGAGCAGTTCTTC.